A single T cell receptor (beta chain) is shown here with its context. This entry belongs to a study of cytotoxic CD8 clonotypes in ibrutinib-treated CLL. Sequencing used immunoSEQ multiplex PCR; TCRdb keeps in-frame clones, though not all of them. The sample records approximately 280,000 clones, around 69% being singletons. Sample: PBMCs, taken at disease progression, from a patient treated with ibrutinib. The TCR sequence derives from a human donor with chronic lymphocytic leukemia.

The CDR3 bases are TGTGCCAGCAGCTCCAACAGGGGGCTGGATGAAAAACTGTTTTTT. Amino acids: CASSSNRGLDEKLFF. J is TRBJ1-4 and V is TRBV5-4; 9 nucleotides agree with TRBD1. Germline CDR1 and CDR2: SGHNT and YYREEE (reference sequence). CDR3 length equals 15 residues. V gave up 3 bases and J gave up 6 bases; unmatched junction bases: 6.